This TCR beta chain emerged from a study of OX40 agonist ivuxolimab in advanced cancers. Background on the study: The dose-escalation cohort had hepatocellular carcinoma, melanoma, renal cell or head and neck cancer.

Clones were read by immunoSEQ multiplex PCR, and TCRdb kept only the in-frame ones, dropping some. The data hold about 65,000 clones, with about 90% observed a single time. Blood sampling was done at baseline, cycle 4 day 1, and cycle 7 day 1. Germline V gene data show CDR1 as SGHTA and CDR2 as FQGTGA. CDR3 length: 13 residues. The junction had 3 bases not matched to a gene; V was cut back by 5 bases and J by 10 bases. Concerning this clone itself: Its antigen is not known.

Overall study results and limits: Some patients who did not respond also had low normalized T-cell clonal expansion.

The sample was CD4+ or CD8+ T cells sorted from blood, taken in a trial of the OX40 agonist ivuxolimab. This TCR derives from an adult with an advanced solid tumor such as melanoma, head and neck, liver or kidney cancer. V usage is TRBV7-3 and J usage is TRBJ2-1, with 12 bases matching TRBD2. The CDR3 DNA follows: TGTGCCAGCAGCCTAGGACTAGCGGGGGAGCAGTTCTTC. Its protein product is CASSLGLAGEQFF.